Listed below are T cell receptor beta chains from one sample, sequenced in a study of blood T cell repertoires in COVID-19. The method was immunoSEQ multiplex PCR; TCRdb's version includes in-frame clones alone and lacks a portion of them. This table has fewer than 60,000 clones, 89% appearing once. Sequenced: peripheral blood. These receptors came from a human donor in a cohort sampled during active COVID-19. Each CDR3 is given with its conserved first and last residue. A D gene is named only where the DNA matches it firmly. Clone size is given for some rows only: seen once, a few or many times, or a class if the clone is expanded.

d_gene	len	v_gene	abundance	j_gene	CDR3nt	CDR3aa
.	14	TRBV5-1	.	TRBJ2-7	TGCGCCAGCAGCCCGCAGCCAGGCGCTTACGAGCAGTACTTC	CASSPQPGAYEQYF
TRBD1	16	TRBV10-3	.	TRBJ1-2	TGTGCCATCAGTGAGGGACAGGGGGCCGCACTATGGGGCTACACCTTC	CAISEGQGAALWGYTF
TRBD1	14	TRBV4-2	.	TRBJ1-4	TGTGCCAGCAGCCGACAGGGACAGGACGAAAAACTGTTTTTT	CASSRQGQDEKLFF
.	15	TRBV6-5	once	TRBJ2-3	TGTGCCAGCAGAGTAGGGGGTGCAGGCACAGATACGCAGTATTTT	CASRVGGAGTDTQYF
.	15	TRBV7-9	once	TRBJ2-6	TGTGCCAGCAGCTTGGCCAGCTCTGGGGCCAACGTCCTGACTTTC	CASSLASSGANVLTF
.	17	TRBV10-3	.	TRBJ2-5	TGTGCCATCAGTGAGCCAAACCTACAGAGATCCCAAGAGACCCAGTACTTC	CAISEPNLQRSQETQYF
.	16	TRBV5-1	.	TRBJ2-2	TGCGCCAGCAGCTTGGTTTGGGGGCTGTACACCGGGGAGCTGTTTTTT	CASSLVWGLYTGELFF
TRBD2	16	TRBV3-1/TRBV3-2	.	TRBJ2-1	TGTGCCAGCAGCCCTTCGACTAGCCAGACCTACAATGAGCAGTTCTTC	CASSPSTSQTYNEQFF
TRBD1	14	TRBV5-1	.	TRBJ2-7	TGCGCCAGCAGCTTGTACGGACAGGGGGCCGAGCAGTACTTC	CASSLYGQGAEQYF
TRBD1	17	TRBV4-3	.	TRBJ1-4	TGCGCCAGCAGCCAAGAGGCCAGGGGGCGGGCTAATGAAAAACTGTTTTTT	CASSQEARGRANEKLFF
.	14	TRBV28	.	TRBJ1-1	TGTGCCAGCAGTTTGGGCCGCATGAACACTGAAGCTTTCTTT	CASSLGRMNTEAFF
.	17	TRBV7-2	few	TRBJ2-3	TGTGCCAGCAGCCCCGGCATGCGGACTACCCGCACAGATACGCAGTATTTT	CASSPGMRTTRTDTQYF
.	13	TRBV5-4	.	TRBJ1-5	TGTGCCAGCAGCTTGGCCGGGGTAGAGCCCCAGCATTTT	CASSLAGVEPQHF
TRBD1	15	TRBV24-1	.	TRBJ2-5	TGTGCCACAAAATGGTCCAGGGGGCAAAAAGAGACCCAGTACTTC	CATKWSRGQKETQYF
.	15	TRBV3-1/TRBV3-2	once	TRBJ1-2	TGTGCCAGCAGCCAAGGGAACAGGGCCAGCTATGGCTACACCTTC	CASSQGNRASYGYTF
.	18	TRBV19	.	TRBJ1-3	TGTGCCAGTAGTTTCCCATCGGGACTGCGGGGCTCTGGAAACACCATATATTTT	CASSFPSGLRGSGNTIYF
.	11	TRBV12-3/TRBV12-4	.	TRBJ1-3	TGTGCCAGCGGCGGTGGGAACACCATATATTTT	CASGGGNTIYF
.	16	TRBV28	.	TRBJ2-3	TGTGCCAGCAGTCCTACACTGCGGGCCTACACAGATACGCAGTATTTT	CASSPTLRAYTDTQYF
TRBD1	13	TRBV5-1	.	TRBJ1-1	TGCGCCAGCAGCTTGGGAGACAGGGGGCCCGCTTTCTTT	CASSLGDRGPAFF
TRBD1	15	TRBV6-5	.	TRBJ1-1	TGTGCCAGCAGTTACTCGGGGACAGGGGGGACTGAAGCTTTCTTT	CASSYSGTGGTEAFF
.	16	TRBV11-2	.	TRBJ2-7	TGTGCCAGCAGCCCCGAGGGAAGGTCAGCCTCCTACGAGCAGTACTTC	CASSPEGRSASYEQYF
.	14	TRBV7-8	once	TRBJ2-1	TGTGCCAGCAGCTCCCCGAAACGCGACAATGAGCAGTTCTTC	CASSSPKRDNEQFF
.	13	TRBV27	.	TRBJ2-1	TGTGCCAGCAGTTTATTGTGGGGGGTTGAGCAGTTCTTC	CASSLLWGVEQFF
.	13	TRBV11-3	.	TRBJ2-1	TGTGCCAGCAGCTTGACCAGGTCGAATGAGCAGTTCTTC	CASSLTRSNEQFF
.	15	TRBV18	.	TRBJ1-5	TGTGCCAGCTCACCAACGCAGGGTAGCAATCAGCCCCAGCATTTT	CASSPTQGSNQPQHF
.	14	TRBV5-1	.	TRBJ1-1	TGCGCCAGCAGCTTTATCGGGGAGAACACTGAAGCTTTCTTT	CASSFIGENTEAFF
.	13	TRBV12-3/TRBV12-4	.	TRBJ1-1	TGTGCCAGCACCTCGTGGGGGGGCACTGAAGCTTTCTTT	CASTSWGGTEAFF
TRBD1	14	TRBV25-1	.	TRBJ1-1	TGTGCCAGCAACCTAGGGGGCAGGAACACTGAAGCTTTCTTT	CASNLGGRNTEAFF
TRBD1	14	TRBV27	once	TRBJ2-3	TGTGCCAGCCCCGGGACAGGGGTCACAGATACGCAGTATTTT	CASPGTGVTDTQYF
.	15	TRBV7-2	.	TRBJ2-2	TGTGCCAGCAGCTTGGGCGGGGCGAACACCGGGGAGCTGTTTTTT	CASSLGGANTGELFF
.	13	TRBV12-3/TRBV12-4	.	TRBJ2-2	TGTGCCAGCAGTTTAGTAGACACCGGGGAGCTGTTTTTT	CASSLVDTGELFF
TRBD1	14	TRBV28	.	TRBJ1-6	TGTGCCAGCAGATCGGGACAGGCGGATTCACCCCTCCACTTT	CASRSGQADSPLHF
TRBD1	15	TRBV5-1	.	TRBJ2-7	TGCGCCAGCAGCGGAACAGGGGGTTCCTTCATGGAGCAGTACTTC	CASSGTGGSFMEQYF
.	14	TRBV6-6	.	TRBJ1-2	TGTGCCAGCAGTTACGGAGGCGAGGGTGGCGGCTACACCTTC	CASSYGGEGGGYTF
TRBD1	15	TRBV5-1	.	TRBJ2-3	TGCGCCAGCAGCTCCCGACAGGGAAGGAGAGATACGCAGTATTTT	CASSSRQGRRDTQYF
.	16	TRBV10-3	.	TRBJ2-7	TGTGCCATCAGTGAGTCTCGGTTTTTCGTCTCCTACGAGCAGTACTTC	CAISESRFFVSYEQYF
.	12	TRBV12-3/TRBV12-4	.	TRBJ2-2	TGTGCCAGCAGTTCCCTATCGGGGGAGCTGTTTTTT	CASSSLSGELFF